Presented here are 26 T cell receptor beta chains from one specimen sequenced in a study of blood T cell repertoires in COVID-19. The assay was immunoSEQ multiplex PCR, and TCRdb's table has in-frame clones only and misses some. The sample has 200,000 to 250,000 clones, 80% to 90% seen once. Sequenced input: peripheral blood. The receptors here all came from a man aged 55-75 years with acute or convalescent COVID-19.

The rearrangement joins TRBV6-2 or TRBV6-3 to TRBJ2-5, with 8 bases lining up with TRBD2. Per the germline V gene, CDR1 is MNHEY and CDR2 is SVGEGT. The CDR3 totals 15 residues. The V and J ends lost 2 bases and 1 base, in that order; junction bases with no gene match: 3. The CDR3 region is CASSYTGGGQETQYF. The CDR3 DNA follows: TGTGCCAGCAGTTACACCGGGGGGGGCCAAGAGACCCAGTACTTC.

The chain carries TRBV6-2 or TRBV6-3 and TRBJ2-5; 7 positions match TRBD2. V was pared by 6 bases and J by 4 bases, with 5 bases of the junction left unmatched. The V gene's germline CDR1 is MNHEY and CDR2 SVGEGT. This CDR3 is 13 amino acids long. This CDR3 reads CASSRWGGETQYF. The CDR3 DNA sequence: TGTGCCAGCAGCCGCTGGGGGGGAGAGACCCAGTACTTC.

The chain recombines TRBV7-2 with TRBJ1-3; no clear D gene. CDR3 length equals 15 residues. Trimming cost V 1 base and J 0 bases, with 7 bases left between them. Germline lookup yields CDR1 SGHTA and CDR2 FQGNSA. The DNA of the CDR3 is TGTGCCAGCAGCTTAGTAATATCCTCTGGAAACACCATATATTTT. Protein sequence: CASSLVISSGNTIYF. Combining the CDR3 with reference TRBV7-2 and TRBJ1-3 gives the whole variable domain GAGVSQSPSNKVTEKGKDVELRCDPISGHTALYWYRQSLGQGLEFLIYFQGNSAPDKSGLPSDRFSAERTGGSVSTLTIQRTQQEDSAVYLCASSLVISSGNTIYFGEGSWLTVV.

For this clone: Other nucleotide sequences from this sample produce the same CDR3. J is TRBJ2-5 and V is TRBV5-1; D might be TRBD1 (6 bases). Between the trimmed V and J ends, which lost 0 bases and 2 bases, there was a span of 8 bases. Germline values: CDR1 SGHRS, CDR2 YFSETQ. The CDR3 length is 14 residues. CDR3 sequence reads: CASSLGQDQETQYF. In DNA, the CDR3 is TGCGCCAGCAGCTTGGGACAGGATCAAGAGACCCAGTACTTC.

The gene calls are TRBV4-3 and TRBJ2-2; TRBD1 is a possible D gene (6 bases). The CDR3 covers 16 residues. The germline gives CDR1 LGHNA, CDR2 YSLEER. Trimming left V 1 base short and J 5 bases short, with 14 bases between. The chain's CDR3 is CASSQGPGERTGELFF. CDR3 sequence (DNA): TGCGCCAGCAGCCAAGGCCCAGGGGAGAGGACCGGGGAGCTGTTTTTT.

The chain is built from TRBV7-6 and TRBJ1-5, with 9 nucleotides matching TRBD1. The CDR3 length is 15 residues. Germline V gene data show CDR1 as SGHVS and CDR2 as FNYEAQ. Trimming cost V 4 bases and J 7 bases; bases outside gene matches: 8. The CDR3 DNA sequence: TGTGCCAGCAGCTCGGGGGACAGGGTTAGACAGCCCCAGCATTTT. This gives the protein CASSSGDRVRQPQHF.

The chain employs TRBV7-6 and TRBJ2-3, with 13 positions matching TRBD2. Germline V gene lookup returns CDR1 SGHVS and CDR2 FNYEAQ. With 0 bases clipped from V and 6 bases from J, the junction kept 6 bases outside the gene matches. This CDR3 contains 17 residues. The CDR3 nucleotides read TGTGCCAGCAGCTTAGCACCGGGACTAGCGGGAAAGGATACGCAGTATTTT. Translation gives CASSLAPGLAGKDTQYF.

The genes are TRBV21-1 and TRBJ2-5; the table's D call TRBD1 went unverified against the DNA. TRBV21-1 is a pseudogene locus. This CDR3 has 20 residues. CDR3 region: CASRKEVADRGRPWYDPQYF. The CDR3 DNA is TGTGCCAGCAGAAAGGAAGTGGCGGACAGGGGGCGCCCATGGTACGACCCCCAGTACTTC.

The chain is built from TRBV7-8 and TRBJ2-2; unclear D gene. Looked up from germline, CDR1 is SGHVS and CDR2 is FQNEAQ. This CDR3 spans 16 amino acids. V lost 2 bases and J 1 base, leaving 11 bases between the germline ends. CDR3 sequence (DNA): TGTGCCAGCAGCTTATTGAAAGGCGGGAACACCGGGGAGCTGTTTTTT. It yields the protein CASSLLKGGNTGELFF. Full variable domain (rest looked up from reference TRBV7-8 and TRBJ2-2): GAGVSQSPRYKVAKRGQDVALRCDPISGHVSLFWYQQALGQGPEFLTYFQNEAQLDKSGLPSDRFFAERPEGSVSTLKIQRTQQEDSAVYLCASSLLKGGNTGELFFGEGSRLTVL.

The CDR3 bases are TGTGCCAGCAGTTCCACAGGGAGCAATCAGCCCCAGCATTTT. This gives the protein CASSSTGSNQPQHF. The gene calls are TRBV6-2 or TRBV6-3 and TRBJ1-5; D is perhaps TRBD1 (6 bases). With 4 bases removed from V and 1 base from J, the gap between germline ends came to 8 bases. Per the germline V gene, CDR1 is MNHEY and CDR2 is SVGEGT. The CDR3 has 14 amino acids.

The chain carries TRBV5-1 and TRBJ2-7, with 7 bases identical to TRBD1. Per germline, CDR1 SGHRS and CDR2 YFSETQ. The CDR3 is 14 amino acids. J gave up 2 bases and V 4 bases, and 6 bases lay outside the gene matches. The CDR3 coding sequence is TGCGCCAGCAGCCTAGGACAGGCAACCTACGAGCAGTACTTC. Encoded protein: CASSLGQATYEQYF.

The rearrangement joins TRBV5-1 to TRBJ2-5, with TRBD1 matching over 7 bases. The CDR3 has 16 residues. Trimming at V came to 4 bases and at J to 5 bases, leaving 14 bases not matched to a gene. Germline lookup yields CDR1 SGHRS and CDR2 YFSETQ. CDR3 residues: CASSPSRQGLLETQYF. In DNA, the CDR3 is TGCGCCAGCAGCCCGAGCAGACAGGGCCTTTTGGAGACCCAGTACTTC.

This clone appeared a few times. The V call is TRBV5-1, the J call TRBJ2-3; D ambiguous. The V gene's germline CDR1 is SGHRS and CDR2 YFSETQ. Trimming removed 1 base at V and 3 bases at J, with 3 bases between. The CDR3 runs to 12 residues. The CDR3 is CASSLLTDTQYF. In nucleotides, the CDR3 is TGCGCCAGCAGCTTGCTGACAGATACGCAGTATTTT.

The CDR3 coding sequence is TGTGCCAGCTCCACCAAAACAGGGAGCAGGAGTGAGCAGTTCTTC. The encoded protein is CASSTKTGSRSEQFF. The gene calls are TRBV18 and TRBJ2-1; D may be TRBD1 (6 bases). This CDR3 region has 15 residues. The V end was cut by 6 bases, the J end by 9 bases, with 21 bases between. The germline CDR1 and CDR2 sequences are KGHSH and LQKENI.

The chain couples TRBV5-1 to TRBJ2-7; no reliable D call. Germline V gene lookup returns CDR1 SGHRS and CDR2 YFSETQ. The CDR3 length is 14 residues. Trimming removed 1 base at V and 0 bases at J, with 8 bases between. The CDR3 here is CASSLTVSSYEQYF. The DNA for the CDR3 is TGCGCCAGCAGCTTGACAGTCAGCTCCTACGAGCAGTACTTC.

The J gene is TRBJ1-2, the V gene TRBV27; 9 nucleotides match TRBD1. From germline, CDR1 is MNHEY and CDR2 SMNVEV (reference sequence). CDR3 length: 13 amino acids. V lost 8 bases and J lost 3; bases outside the gene matches: 4. The CDR3 reads CASSRDRDYGYTF. The CDR3 nucleotides are TGTGCCAGCTCCCGGGACAGGGACTATGGCTACACCTTC.

This clone was seen a handful of times. This rearrangement joins TRBV5-4 to TRBJ2-7; 9 positions agree with TRBD1. The CDR3 runs 15 residues. CDR1 and CDR2 from the germline V gene are SGHNT and YYREEE (reference sequence). With V trimmed by 4 bases and J by 1 base, 6 bases remained unmatched. Here the CDR3 DNA reads TGTGCCAGCAGCATTGGGACAGGGCCTTCCTACGAGCAGTACTTC. This sequence encodes CASSIGTGPSYEQYF.

The chain combines TRBV28 with TRBJ2-7, with 9 bases fitting TRBD2. CDR1 MDHEN and CDR2 SYDVKM come from the germline V gene. V lost 7 bases to trimming and J lost 2 bases; unmatched junction nucleotides: 6. The length of the CDR3 is 14 residues. The DNA for the CDR3 is TGTGCCAGCACCCCGGCTAGCGGGGCCTACGAGCAGTACTTC. It encodes CASTPASGAYEQYF.

The CDR3 spells CASSPSSQGRFAGELFF. The CDR3 DNA sequence: TGTGCCAGCTCCCCGTCATCACAGGGTCGTTTCGCCGGGGAGCTGTTTTTT. The chain employs TRBV18 and TRBJ2-2; a possible D gene is TRBD1 (6 bases). The germline V gene encodes CDR1 KGHSH and CDR2 LQKENI. The germline V and J ends were trimmed by 6 bases and 6 bases, with 23 bases remaining between them. The CDR3 length is 17 residues.

The chain is built from TRBV7-9 and TRBJ1-2; D uncertain. Germline V gene sequence: CDR1 SEHNR, CDR2 FQNEAQ (reference sequence). The CDR3 is 12 residues long. V lost 5 bases and J 2 bases, leaving 6 bases between the germline ends. Here the CDR3 DNA reads TGTGCCAGCAGCCCTCCCAACTATGGCTACACCTTC. Translating it yields CASSPPNYGYTF.

The chain has TRBV11-3 and TRBJ2-7; 8 bases match TRBD1. This CDR3 has 12 residues. Trimming removed 5 bases from V and 6 bases from J; junction bases left unmatched: 3. Per the germline V gene, CDR1 is SGHNT and CDR2 is YENEEA. CDR3 sequence: CASSNTGGEQYF. The CDR3 DNA sequence: TGTGCCAGCAGCAATACAGGGGGCGAGCAGTACTTC.

This chain joins TRBV29-1 and TRBJ1-1, with TRBD1 identical over 10 bases. The CDR3 spans 15 residues. Germline V CDR1 and CDR2: SQVTM, ANQGSEA. After removal of 3 bases from V and 5 bases from J, the junction contained 9 bases not matched to a gene. The CDR3 here is CSVDSGTGVRTEAFF. In DNA, the CDR3 is TGCAGCGTTGACTCCGGGACAGGGGTTAGGACTGAAGCTTTCTTT.

The chain has TRBV7-2 and TRBJ1-2; D perhaps matches TRBD1 (5 bases). The CDR3 contains 14 residues. The V gene's germline CDR1 is SGHTA and CDR2 FQGNSA. V dropped 5 bases and J dropped 4 bases, with 14 bases sitting between them. CDR3 sequence reads: CASSPGGRPYGYTF. CDR3 nucleotides: TGTGCCAGCAGCCCGGGGGGTCGACCCTATGGCTACACCTTC.

The gene calls are TRBV5-1 and TRBJ2-1; 8 bases fit TRBD2. V lost 3 bases and J lost 4; bases outside the gene matches: 6. The CDR3 spans 15 residues. CDR1 and CDR2 from the germline V gene are SGHRS and YFSETQ. In DNA form, the CDR3 reads TGCGCCAGCAGCTGGGGCTTAGCGGGGTACAATGAGCAGTTCTTC. This gives the protein CASSWGLAGYNEQFF. The entire variable domain, with the rest obtained from reference TRBV5-1 and TRBJ2-1, is as follows: KAGVTQTPRYLIKTRGQQVTLSCSPISGHRSVSWYQQTPGQGLQFLFEYFSETQRNKGNFPGRFSGRQFSNSRSEMNVSTLELGDSALYLCASSWGLAGYNEQFFGPGTRLTVL.

This clone was found once. The chain uses TRBV27 and TRBJ1-4; no clear D. The CDR3 consists of 14 residues. Trimming pared 6 bases from V and 8 bases from J, leaving 16 bases between. Per the germline V gene, CDR1 is MNHEY and CDR2 is SMNVEV (reference sequence). DNA for the CDR3: TGTGCCAGCAGCCTGGGGAGGCGTCGGGAAAAACTGTTTTTT. It codes for CASSLGRRREKLFF.

This sequence joins TRBV5-6 and TRBJ2-7, with D perhaps matching TRBD1 (6 bases). The V gene's germline CDR1 is SGHDT and CDR2 YYEEEE. This CDR3 is built from 14 residues. The ends were cut back, 0 bases at V and 4 bases at J, with 11 bases in the middle. CDR3 sequence: CASSLGTDFYEQYF. In DNA form, the CDR3 reads TGTGCCAGCAGCTTGGGGACAGACTTTTACGAGCAGTACTTC. Based on the CDR3 plus reference TRBV5-6 and TRBJ2-7, the full variable domain is DAGVTQSPTHLIKTRGQQVTLRCSPKSGHDTVSWYQQALGQGPQFIFQYYEEEERQRGNFPDRFSGHQFPNYSSELNVNALLLGDSALYLCASSLGTDFYEQYFGPGTRLTVT.